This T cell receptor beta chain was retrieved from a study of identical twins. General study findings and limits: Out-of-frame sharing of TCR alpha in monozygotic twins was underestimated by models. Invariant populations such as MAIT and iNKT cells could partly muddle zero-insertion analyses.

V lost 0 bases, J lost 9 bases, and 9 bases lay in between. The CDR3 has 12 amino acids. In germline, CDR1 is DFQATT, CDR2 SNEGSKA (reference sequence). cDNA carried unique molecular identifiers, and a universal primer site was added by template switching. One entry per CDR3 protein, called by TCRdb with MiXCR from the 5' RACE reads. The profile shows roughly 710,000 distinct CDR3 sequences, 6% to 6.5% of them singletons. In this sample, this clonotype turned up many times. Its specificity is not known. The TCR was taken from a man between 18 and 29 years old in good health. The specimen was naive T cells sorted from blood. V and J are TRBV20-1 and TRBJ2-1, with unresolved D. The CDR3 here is CSARDGEPEQFF. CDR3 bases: TGCAGTGCTAGAGATGGCGAACCTGAGCAGTTCTTC.